These 6 T cell receptor beta chains came from one sample sequenced in a study of blood T cells in healthy people across ages. For the second PCR, which ran for about 7 to 11 cycles, a sample-barcoded 5' primer and a J-beta primer mix were used. TCRdb reprocessed the 5' RACE reads via MiXCR and lists one record per CDR3 protein. The sample consists of about 1.4 million distinct CDR3 sequences, approximately 59% of them appearing once. Sequencing was performed on blood. The receptors come from a man aged 18 to 30 in good health.

This clonotype was observed a handful of times. In DNA form, the CDR3 reads TGTGCCAGCAGCCAAGTCCCGGGACAGGACCCAGGGGAAAAACTGTTTTTT. Amino acids: CASSQVPGQDPGEKLFF. This chain joins TRBV3-1 and TRBJ1-4; TRBD1 agrees at 8 bases. The germline CDR1 and CDR2 sequences are LGHDT and YNNKEL (reference sequence). The CDR3 extends over 17 amino acids. V trimming: 1 base; J trimming: 8 bases; junction bases outside the gene matches: 12.

The chain employs TRBV19 and TRBJ1-5; D unresolved. The CDR3 extends over 15 amino acids. CDR1 and CDR2 from the germline V gene are LNHDA and SQIVND (reference sequence). Trimming took 4 bases from V and 3 from J, leaving 13 bases between them. CDR3 protein: CASSTRTQINQPQHF. DNA of the CDR3: TGTGCCAGTAGTACTCGGACCCAGATCAATCAGCCCCAGCATTTT.

V is TRBV15 and J is TRBJ1-5; D ambiguous. Trimming left V 3 bases short and J 4 bases short, with 7 bases between. This CDR3 contains 13 residues. Germline V gene sequence: CDR1 LNHNV, CDR2 YYDKDF (reference sequence). CDR3 DNA: TGTGCCACCAGCAGTTCAGAAAATCAGCCCCAGCATTTT. It codes for CATSSSENQPQHF. Filled out from reference TRBV15 and TRBJ1-5, the complete variable domain reads DAMVIQNPRYQVTQFGKPVTLSCSQTLNHNVMYWYQQKSSQAPKLLFHYYDKDFNNEADTPDNFQSRRPNTSFCFLDIRSPGLGDTAMYLCATSSSENQPQHFGDGTRLSIL.

The chain recombines TRBV27 with TRBJ2-1, with 9 bases that match TRBD2. From germline, CDR1 is MNHEY and CDR2 SMNVEV (reference sequence). The CDR3 is 16 amino acids. Trimming took 7 bases from V and 5 from J; bases not matched to a gene: 12. The CDR3 sequence is CASTYSTSGYHNEQFF. DNA of the CDR3: TGTGCCAGCACTTACTCGACTAGCGGATATCACAATGAGCAGTTCTTC.

This clonotype showed up just a few times. The V gene is TRBV7-6, the J gene TRBJ2-7; 7 bases line up with TRBD1. Germline V lookup: CDR1 SGHVS, CDR2 FNYEAQ. The CDR3 is made up of 12 amino acids. Trimming at V came to 5 bases and at J to 6 bases, leaving 4 bases not matched to a gene. CDR3 DNA: TGTGCCAGCAGCGATCCAGGGGGCGAGCAGTACTTC. Translated, it gives CASSDPGGEQYF.

The rearrangement joins TRBV13 to TRBJ2-7; 10 bases are shared with TRBD1. CDR3 length equals 15 residues. CDR1 PRHDT and CDR2 FYEKMQ come from the germline V gene (reference sequence). J gave up 5 bases and V 5 bases, and 9 bases lay outside the gene matches. CDR3 in amino acids: CASSPPGQGLNEQYF. CDR3 in DNA: TGTGCCAGCAGCCCGCCGGGACAGGGGCTTAACGAGCAGTACTTC.